This TCR beta chain is from a study of blood T cell repertoires in COVID-19 (dated by TCRdb to 2020 to 2022). Broadly, across the study: Samples from collaborators originated in the United States, Italy and Spain and spanned both the acute and convalescent phases of COVID-19. Samples were obtained from the ongoing ImmuneRACE study (first 160 participants) and from over a thousand subjects provided by 6 global collaborators. Where available, HLA class I and class II types were obtained from metadata supplied by the sample provider rather than from assay-based typing. Sample metadata almost always included a de-identified subject ID, COVID-19 status, age in years and sex. The prospective study material was composed of cDNA or gDNA derived from T cells, B-cell-depleted T cells, or PBMCs. The repertoires were released in a freely available public database intended as a resource for research on the immune response to SARS-CoV-2. Deeply sampled blood TCRbeta repertoires from subjects exposed to, actively infected with, or recovered from COVID-19 were included in the dataset.

The investigation overall reported the following: The amount of clinical and demographic metadata varied by source and participant and was provided uncurated.

In this sample, this clone turned up a few times. Its binding antigen is unknown. No qualities accompany the bases; no much larger clone lies one base away. TCRbeta CDR3 regions were amplified from genomic DNA by means of the immunoSEQ Assay, a bias-controlled multiplex PCR. On the study's bioinformatics: The number of nucleated cells in each sample was estimated by amplification of reference gene primers within the assay. Sequence reads were collapsed and filtered to measure the absolute abundance of every unique TCRbeta CDR3 rearrangement. For each sample, productive Simpson clonality was calculated as the square root of Simpson's diversity index across productive rearrangements. Imported from immuneACCESS, the table was reduced by TCRdb to in-frame sequences with V and J called. These copies leave out some clones; in studies compared against another copy, an unresolved V gene accounts for under half, and the cause of the remainder is not known. For V, J and clone size, that table is used; D and trimming come from the DNA. In this sample the table shows about 280,000 clones, 85% of which occur a single time. The ten most abundant clones make up under 3% of the sample.

Participants in the prospective study were aged roughly 18 to 89 years, lived in over 20 United States geographic areas, and enrolled through a virtual design. In the prospective study, participants were assigned to cohorts based on the clinical history participants reported in a screening survey and a study questionnaire. For ImmuneRACE Cohort 3, a participant was defined as recovered based on two consecutive negative NP/OP PCR tests, clearance by a healthcare professional, or resolution of symptoms. Each participant in the prospective study had whole blood, serum and a nasopharyngeal or oropharyngeal swab collected by mobile phlebotomists. Additional blood draws and questionnaires over an approximately two-month period could optionally be provided by prospective study participants. Before DNA extraction, prospective study blood samples were shipped either frozen or at room temperature. The germline V gene specifies SGHTA as CDR1 and FQGTGA as CDR2. The cysteine opens and the phenylalanine closes a CDR3 of 17 amino acids. Only the CDR3 DNA is retained, 51 bases long and in frame from the first base. A distance of 19 bases separates the germline ends of V and J, which lose 5 bases and 0 bases respectively.

Sequences were obtained from PBMCs or T cells enriched from blood (not recorded which). The receptor chain draws on TRBV7-3 and TRBJ1-1; TRBD1 is a weak D gene call, 6 bases matching. This receptor was obtained from a woman aged 50 to 65 who had recovered from COVID-19. The CDR3 amino acid sequence is: CASSQYDRTVMNTEAFF. The nucleotides read TGTGCCAGCAGCCAATACGACCGGACAGTAATGAACACTGAAGCTTTCTTT.